Below, 13 T cell receptor beta chains from the same sample are listed, as sequenced in a study of shared clonotypes between healthy human individuals (dated by TCRdb to about 2020). The receptor library was made with the immunoSEQ multiplex PCR assay. As stored in TCRdb, this immuneACCESS dataset retains in-frame rearrangements with V and J assigned. A fraction of the clones does not appear; measured against another copy, unresolved V genes explain less than half of the discrepancy, and the remainder lacks a known reason. The sample has 1.6 million or so clones on record, roughly 97% of them singletons. The ten largest clones take up about 1% of the sample. Material: naive CD4+ T cells sorted from blood. Interpreted using the paper, the cell subset or site label stands for: CD45RA+ positively selected. These receptor sequences come from a man younger than 45 in good health.

The chain recombines TRBV18 with TRBJ2-3; tentatively, D is TRBD2 (6 bases). The CDR3 runs to 17 residues. Germline CDR1 KGHSH, CDR2 LQKENI. V lost 6 bases, J lost 2 bases, and 21 bases lay in between. CDR3 region: CASSPGGPLRDTDTQYF. In DNA, the CDR3 is TGTGCCAGCTCCCCTGGAGGGCCGTTACGTGACACAGATACGCAGTATTTT.

The chain carries TRBV2 and TRBJ1-3; D is undetermined. The CDR3 length is 14 residues. The V end lost 6 bases, the J end lost 0 bases, and 9 bases lay between the germline ends. Germline CDR1 and CDR2: SNHLY and FYNNEI. CDR3 coding DNA: TGTGCCAGCAGCGAGGGCAGCTCTGGAAACACCATATATTTT. Translation gives CASSEGSSGNTIYF.

The CDR3 loop reads CAWSVHGETQYF. The CDR3 DNA follows: TGTGCCTGGAGTGTACACGGGGAGACCCAGTACTTC. This chain uses TRBV30 with TRBJ2-5; D unclear. Germline lookup yields CDR1 GTSNPN and CDR2 SVGIG (reference sequence). This CDR3 comprises 12 residues. Trimming removed 0 bases at V and 5 bases at J, with 7 bases between.

This chain joins TRBV5-1 and TRBJ2-7, with D hard to call. This CDR3 spans 12 amino acids. V was trimmed by 4 bases and J by 3 bases, leaving 8 bases between them. The germline CDR1 and CDR2 sequences are SGHRS and YFSETQ. CDR3 DNA sequence: TGCGCCAGCAGCCCCTACGGCTACGAGCAGTACTTC. Protein sequence: CASSPYGYEQYF.

The chain uses TRBV27 and TRBJ2-7, with D maybe TRBD1 (6 bases). V dropped 5 bases and J dropped 2 bases, with 10 bases sitting between them. The germline CDR1 and CDR2 sequences are MNHEY and SMNVEV (reference sequence). This CDR3 region has 13 residues. The CDR3 region is CASSDRITYEQYF. The CDR3 bases are TGTGCCAGCAGTGACAGGATTACCTACGAGCAGTACTTC.

Regarding this clone: This sample also contains other DNA sequences that code for the same CDR3. The V call is TRBV10-3, the J call TRBJ2-1; no firm D call. This CDR3 contains 12 residues. The germline V and J ends were trimmed by 4 bases and 6 bases, with 7 bases remaining between them. CDR1 is ENHRY, CDR2 SYGVKD, per germline. This CDR3 is CAISVKGNEQFF. In DNA form, the CDR3 reads TGTGCCATCAGTGTGAAAGGCAATGAGCAGTTCTTC.

In DNA form, the CDR3 reads TGCAGCGTTGAACGGATCCAGGGGGGAGGAGAGACCCAGTACTTC. Amino acids: CSVERIQGGGETQYF. The J gene is TRBJ2-5, the V gene TRBV29-1; tentatively, D is TRBD1 (7 bases). The CDR3 totals 15 residues. The germline CDR1 and CDR2 sequences are SQVTM and ANQGSEA. V shed 2 bases and J shed 4 bases, with 17 bases lying between them.

The chain links TRBV6-1 to TRBJ1-1; no clear D gene. The V gene lost 5 bases and the J gene lost 6 bases, with 7 bases spanning the gap. The CDR3 length is 11 residues. Germline V gene data show CDR1 as MNHNS and CDR2 as SASEGT. The CDR3 sequence is CASSLNSEAFF. CDR3 nucleotide sequence: TGTGCCAGCAGTCTAAATTCTGAAGCTTTCTTT.

The chain joins TRBV2 to TRBJ1-5; D unresolved. CDR1 is SNHLY and CDR2 is FYNNEI in the germline V gene. Trimming removed 1 base at V and 7 bases at J, with 14 bases between. The length of the CDR3 is 15 residues. The CDR3 DNA follows: TGTGCCAGCAGTGAAGGGACGCACACCGGGCAGCCCCAGCATTTT. Protein product: CASSEGTHTGQPQHF.

CDR3 sequence: CASSLIGLAGNEQYF. The CDR3 bases are TGCGCCAGCAGCTTGATCGGTCTAGCGGGGAACGAGCAGTACTTC. The chain carries TRBV5-1 and TRBJ2-7, with 9 positions matching TRBD2. J gave up 5 bases and V 1 base, and 7 bases lay outside the gene matches. Per the germline V gene, CDR1 is SGHRS and CDR2 is YFSETQ. CDR3 length: 15 amino acids.

The chain carries TRBV16 and TRBJ2-2; D gene ambiguous. Per the germline V gene, CDR1 is KGHSY and CDR2 is FQNENV. V was pared by 2 bases and J by 1 base, with 5 bases between. This CDR3 comprises 14 residues. CDR3 sequence (DNA): TGTGCCAGCAGCCAAGAGTGGAACACCGGGGAGCTGTTTTTT. It yields the protein CASSQEWNTGELFF.

V and J are TRBV18 and TRBJ2-5; 7 positions match TRBD1. The ends lost 1 base at V and 4 bases at J; junction bases unmatched: 6. The CDR3 has 15 residues. Germline V CDR1 and CDR2: KGHSH, LQKENI. CDR3 in amino acids: CASSPRAGGLETQYF. CDR3 bases: TGTGCCAGCTCACCACGGGCAGGGGGATTAGAGACCCAGTACTTC.

This chain connects TRBV6-6 to TRBJ1-4; no reliable D call. V was cut by 0 bases and J by 1 base, with 9 bases left in between. The CDR3 spans 16 residues. The germline CDR1 and CDR2 sequences are MNHNY and SVGAGI (reference sequence). The CDR3 reads CASSYSSGKTNEKLFF. As DNA, the CDR3 is TGTGCCAGCAGTTACTCAAGCGGGAAAACTAATGAAAAACTGTTTTTT.